Presented here are 11 T cell receptor beta chains from one specimen sequenced in a study of OX40 agonist ivuxolimab in advanced cancers. TCRdb's table, derived via immunoSEQ multiplex PCR, lists solely in-frame clones and lacks some. In the table there are roughly 72,000 clones, around 94% of which are singletons. This sample comprised CD4+ or CD8+ T cells sorted from blood, obtained in a trial of the OX40 agonist ivuxolimab. Receptors were obtained from an adult with an advanced solid tumor such as melanoma, head and neck, liver or kidney cancer.

The CDR3 is CASSYSSRVYEQYF. The CDR3 DNA reads TGTGCCAGCAGTTACTCTTCCAGGGTCTACGAGCAGTACTTC. The rearrangement links TRBV6-5 to TRBJ2-7; possibly TRBD1 for D (5 bases). CDR3 length: 14 amino acids. Germline V lookup: CDR1 MNHEY, CDR2 SVGAGI. Trimming pared 0 bases from V and 3 bases from J, leaving 9 bases between.

The rearrangement joins TRBV18 to TRBJ1-1; tentative D call: TRBD1 (5 bases). Looked up from germline, CDR1 is KGHSH and CDR2 is LQKENI. The ends were cut back, 3 bases at V and 4 bases at J, with 9 bases in the middle. This CDR3 has 13 residues. Written as DNA, the CDR3 is TGTGCCAGCTCACCTAATGGGGGCACTGAAGCTTTCTTT. This encodes CASSPNGGTEAFF.

This clone was seen a handful of times. V and J are TRBV5-1 and TRBJ2-7, with D possibly matching TRBD1 (5 bases). In germline, CDR1 is SGHRS, CDR2 YFSETQ. Between the trimmed V and J ends, which lost 2 bases and 6 bases, there was a span of 9 bases. The CDR3 is 12 residues long. As DNA, the CDR3 is TGCGCCAGCAGCTTTGCAGGGCCCGAGCAGTACTTC. This sequence encodes CASSFAGPEQYF.

The J gene is TRBJ2-7, the V gene TRBV5-3, with D possibly being TRBD1 (6 bases). TRBV5-3 is designated an ORF whose function remains uncertain. The CDR3 runs to 15 residues. The V and J ends lost 7 bases and 9 bases respectively, with 26 bases between them. CDR3 sequence reads: CARVSTGHRRNGQYF. For the CDR3, the DNA is TGTGCCAGAGTCTCCACGGGACACCGGCGAAACGGGCAGTACTTC.

This chain uses TRBV5-4 with TRBJ1-1; D is undetermined. The CDR3 is 12 residues long. Per the germline V gene, CDR1 is SGHNT and CDR2 is YYREEE (reference sequence). The V end was cut by 4 bases, the J end by 6 bases, with 10 bases between. The CDR3 DNA reads as TGTGCCAGCAGCGCGCCGGGAGCTGAAGCTTTCTTT. Encoded protein: CASSAPGAEAFF.

The rearrangement uses TRBV5-1 and TRBJ2-1; the D gene is possibly TRBD2 (5 bases). Trimming left V 2 bases short and J 6 bases short, with 12 bases between. Germline V gene sequence: CDR1 SGHRS, CDR2 YFSETQ. The CDR3 has 14 amino acids. The CDR3: CASSFLGGVNEQFF. CDR3 bases: TGCGCCAGCAGCTTTCTAGGAGGAGTCAATGAGCAGTTCTTC.

The genes are TRBV10-2 and TRBJ2-2, with TRBD1 matching 8 bases. The V gene's germline CDR1 is WSHSY and CDR2 SAAADI. V dropped 4 bases and J dropped 3; count of bases not matched to a gene: 7. This CDR3 comprises 16 residues. CDR3 bases: TGCGCCAGCAGTGCACCGGGACAGGCCCACACCGGGGAGCTGTTTTTT. Amino acids: CASSAPGQAHTGELFF.

This chain links TRBV27 with TRBJ2-1; D is ambiguous. Germline V gene data show CDR1 as MNHEY and CDR2 as SMNVEV (reference sequence). The CDR3 extends over 13 amino acids. The V gene lost 0 bases and the J gene lost 13 bases, with 13 bases spanning the gap. DNA of the CDR3: TGTGCCAGCAGTTTATCGTCCCGCGCGGCTCAGTTCTTC. Translation: CASSLSSRAAQFF.

This chain uses TRBV13 with TRBJ2-1; D is ambiguous. This CDR3 has 13 residues. The V end was cut by 5 bases, the J end by 6 bases, with 11 bases between. CDR1 and CDR2 (germline): PRHDT, FYEKMQ (reference sequence). In DNA, the CDR3 is TGTGCCAGCAGCCCCAAAAATGGCAATGAGCAGTTCTTC. The encoded protein is CASSPKNGNEQFF.

This chain joins TRBV2 and TRBJ1-1; no reliable D call. Germline CDR1 is SNHLY and CDR2 is FYNNEI. The V end was cut by 7 bases, the J end by 0 bases, with 9 bases between. This CDR3 comprises 13 residues. The CDR3 sequence is CASIPDMNTEAFF. CDR3 DNA: TGTGCCAGCATCCCCGATATGAACACTGAAGCTTTCTTT.

This clone was seen only a few times. The rearrangement uses TRBV19 and TRBJ1-6; 11 bases are shared with TRBD1. The CDR3 covers 16 residues. Unmatched junction bases numbered 11, after V lost 7 bases and J lost 9 bases. CDR1 LNHDA and CDR2 SQIVND come from the germline V gene (reference sequence). The CDR3 is CASTLKPGTGGSPLHF. In DNA, the CDR3 is TGTGCCAGTACCCTTAAGCCCGGGACAGGGGGTTCACCCCTCCACTTT.